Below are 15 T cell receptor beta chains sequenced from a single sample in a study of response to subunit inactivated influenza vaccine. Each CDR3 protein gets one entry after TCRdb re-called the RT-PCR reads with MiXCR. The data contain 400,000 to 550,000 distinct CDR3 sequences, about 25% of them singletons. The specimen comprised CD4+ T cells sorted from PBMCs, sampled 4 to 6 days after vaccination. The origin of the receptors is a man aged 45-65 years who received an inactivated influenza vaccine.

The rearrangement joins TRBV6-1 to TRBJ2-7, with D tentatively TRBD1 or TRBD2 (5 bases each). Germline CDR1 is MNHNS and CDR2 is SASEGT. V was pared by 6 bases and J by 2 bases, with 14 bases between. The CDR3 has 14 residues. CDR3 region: CASSNRDGPYEQYF. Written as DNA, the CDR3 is TGTGCCAGCAGCAACCGGGACGGCCCCTACGAGCAGTACTTC.

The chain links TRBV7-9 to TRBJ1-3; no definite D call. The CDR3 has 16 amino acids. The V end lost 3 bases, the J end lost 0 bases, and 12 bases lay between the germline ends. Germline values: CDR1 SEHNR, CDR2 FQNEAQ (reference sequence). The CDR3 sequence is CASSLSSGLSGNTIYF. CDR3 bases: TGTGCCAGCAGCTTGAGCAGCGGACTCTCTGGAAACACCATATATTTT. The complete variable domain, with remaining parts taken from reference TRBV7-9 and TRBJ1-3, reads DTGVSQNPRHKITKRGQNVTFRCDPISEHNRLYWYRQTLGQGPEFLTYFQNEAQLEKSRLLSDRFSAERPKGSFSTLEIQRTEQGDSAMYLCASSLSSGLSGNTIYFGEGSWLTVV.

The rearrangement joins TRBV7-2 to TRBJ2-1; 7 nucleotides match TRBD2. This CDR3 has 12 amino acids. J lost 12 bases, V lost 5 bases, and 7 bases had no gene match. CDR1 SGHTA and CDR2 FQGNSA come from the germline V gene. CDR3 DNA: TGTGCCAGCAGCCCGCCGCCGGGGGGGCAGTTCTTC. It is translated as CASSPPPGGQFF. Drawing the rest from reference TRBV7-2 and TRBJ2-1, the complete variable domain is GAGVSQSPSNKVTEKGKDVELRCDPISGHTALYWYRQSLGQGLEFLIYFQGNSAPDKSGLPSDRFSAERTGGSVSTLTIQRTQQEDSAVYLCASSPPPGGQFFGPGTRLTVL.

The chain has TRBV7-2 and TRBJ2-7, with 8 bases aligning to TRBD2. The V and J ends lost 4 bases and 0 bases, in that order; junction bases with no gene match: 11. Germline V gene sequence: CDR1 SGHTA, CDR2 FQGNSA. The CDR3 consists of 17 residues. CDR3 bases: TGTGCCAGCAGCTCCACCTCTTGGCGGGGGGTCTCCTACGAGCAGTACTTC. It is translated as CASSSTSWRGVSYEQYF.

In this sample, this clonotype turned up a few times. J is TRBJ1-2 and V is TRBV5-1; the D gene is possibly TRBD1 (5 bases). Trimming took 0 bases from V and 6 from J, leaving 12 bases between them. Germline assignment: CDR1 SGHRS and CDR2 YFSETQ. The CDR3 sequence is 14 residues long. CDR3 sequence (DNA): TGCGCCAGCAGCTTGGGGACAACCAGTGATGGCTACACCTTC. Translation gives CASSLGTTSDGYTF.

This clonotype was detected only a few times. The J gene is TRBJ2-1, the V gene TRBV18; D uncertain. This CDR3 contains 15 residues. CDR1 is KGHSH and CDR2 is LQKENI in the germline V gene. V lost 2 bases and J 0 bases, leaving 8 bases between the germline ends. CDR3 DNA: TGTGCCAGCTCACCAAGGAGCGACTCCTACAATGAGCAGTTCTTC. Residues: CASSPRSDSYNEQFF.

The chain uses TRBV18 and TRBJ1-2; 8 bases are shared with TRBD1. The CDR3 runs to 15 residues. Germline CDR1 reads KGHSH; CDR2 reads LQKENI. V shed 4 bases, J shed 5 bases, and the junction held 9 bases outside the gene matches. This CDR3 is CASSHAGGEKYGYTF. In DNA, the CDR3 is TGTGCCAGCTCACATGCAGGGGGCGAGAAATATGGCTACACCTTC.

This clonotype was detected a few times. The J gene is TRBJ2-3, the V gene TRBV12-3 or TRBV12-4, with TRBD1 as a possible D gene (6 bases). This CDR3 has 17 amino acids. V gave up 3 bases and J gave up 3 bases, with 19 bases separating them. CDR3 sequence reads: CASSFVPGDSATDTQYF. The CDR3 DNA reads TGTGCCAGCAGTTTCGTGCCAGGGGATAGTGCAACAGATACGCAGTATTTT.

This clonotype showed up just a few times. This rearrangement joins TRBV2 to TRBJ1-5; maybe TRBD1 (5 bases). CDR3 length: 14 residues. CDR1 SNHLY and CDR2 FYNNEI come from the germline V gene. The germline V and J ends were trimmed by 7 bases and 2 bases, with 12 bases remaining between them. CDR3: CASKKGSGNQPQHF. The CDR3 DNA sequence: TGTGCCAGCAAGAAGGGGTCGGGCAATCAGCCCCAGCATTTT.

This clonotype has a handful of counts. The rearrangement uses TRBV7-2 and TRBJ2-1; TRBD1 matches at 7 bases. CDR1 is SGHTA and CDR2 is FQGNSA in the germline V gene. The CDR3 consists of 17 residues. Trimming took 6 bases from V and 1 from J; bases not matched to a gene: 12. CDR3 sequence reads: CASSRKGAVGSYNEQFF. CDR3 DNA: TGTGCCAGCAGTCGTAAGGGGGCGGTTGGGTCCTACAATGAGCAGTTCTTC. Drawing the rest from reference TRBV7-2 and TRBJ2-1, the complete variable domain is GAGVSQSPSNKVTEKGKDVELRCDPISGHTALYWYRQSLGQGLEFLIYFQGNSAPDKSGLPSDRFSAERTGGSVSTLTIQRTQQEDSAVYLCASSRKGAVGSYNEQFFGPGTRLTVL.

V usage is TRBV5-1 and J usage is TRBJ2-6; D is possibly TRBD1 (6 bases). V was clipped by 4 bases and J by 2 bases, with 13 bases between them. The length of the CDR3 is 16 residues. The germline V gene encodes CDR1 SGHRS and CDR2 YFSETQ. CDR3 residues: CASSVDTGPGANVLTF. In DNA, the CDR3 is TGCGCCAGCAGCGTAGATACAGGGCCTGGGGCCAACGTCCTGACTTTC.

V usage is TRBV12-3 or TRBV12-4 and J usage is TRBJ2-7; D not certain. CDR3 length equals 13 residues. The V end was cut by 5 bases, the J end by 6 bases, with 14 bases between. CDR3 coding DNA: TGTGCCAGCAGTAATTCGGATCTCACCGAGCAGTACTTC. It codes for CASSNSDLTEQYF.

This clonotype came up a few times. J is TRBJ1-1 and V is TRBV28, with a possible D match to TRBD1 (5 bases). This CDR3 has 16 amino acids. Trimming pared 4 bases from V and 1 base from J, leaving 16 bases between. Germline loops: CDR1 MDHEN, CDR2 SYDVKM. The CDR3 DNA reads TGTGCCAGCAGTTCAAGCGGGGGTGTCCCGAACACTGAAGCTTTCTTT. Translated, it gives CASSSSGGVPNTEAFF.

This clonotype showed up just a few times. The CDR3, as DNA: TGTGCCAGCAGCTTAGCTCCAGCGTATAGCAATCAGCCCCAGCATTTT. Translated: CASSLAPAYSNQPQHF. This rearrangement joins TRBV7-2 to TRBJ1-5; D unresolved. The CDR3 is 16 residues long. CDR1 SGHTA and CDR2 FQGNSA come from the germline V gene. The germline V and J ends were trimmed by 0 bases and 0 bases, with 9 bases remaining between them.

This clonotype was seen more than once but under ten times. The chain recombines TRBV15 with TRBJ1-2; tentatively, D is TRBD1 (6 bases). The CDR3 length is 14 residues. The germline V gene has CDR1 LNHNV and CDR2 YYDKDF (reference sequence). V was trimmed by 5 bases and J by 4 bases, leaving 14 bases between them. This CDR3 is CATSPPWTAYGYTF. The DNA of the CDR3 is TGTGCCACCAGCCCTCCCTGGACAGCCTATGGCTACACCTTC. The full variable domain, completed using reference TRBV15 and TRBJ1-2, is DAMVIQNPRYQVTQFGKPVTLSCSQTLNHNVMYWYQQKSSQAPKLLFHYYDKDFNNEADTPDNFQSRRPNTSFCFLDIRSPGLGDTAMYLCATSPPWTAYGYTFGSGTRLTVV.